This is a list of T cell receptor beta chains from one sample in a study of healthy donors' naive CD4 and CD8 T cells. TCRdb independently ran MiXCR on the reads; one entry per CDR3 protein. The profile shows about 180,000 distinct CDR3 sequences, about 74% of them singletons. The material sequenced was naive CD4+ and CD8+ T cells sorted from blood, pooled from several donors. These receptors all stem from a pool of human donors in good health; the sample pools cells from several healthy donors. Both conserved end residues are part of each CDR3. Size values are once, few and many counts, or a class for expanded clones, and some rows have none.

cdr3_length j_call clone_size v_call cdr3_aa
11 TRBJ2-7 . TRBV29-1 CSVPGTPSQYF
13 TRBJ2-7 . TRBV7-9 CASSSRDAYEQYF
17 TRBJ2-1 few TRBV29-1 CSVLVGRGLADYNEQFF
14 TRBJ2-1 once TRBV2 CASKDGRSYNEQFF
16 TRBJ2-1 . TRBV6-2/TRBV6-3 CASSYGGEDLYNEQFF
15 TRBJ1-1 few TRBV29-1 CSVNPEQGRNTEAFF
15 TRBJ1-5 . TRBV6-2/TRBV6-3 CATDSLGSYTQPQHF
16 TRBJ2-1 once TRBV5-4 CASSRLAGGPGDEQFF
15 TRBJ2-3 . TRBV6-1 CASTPGVRVPDTQYF
16 TRBJ1-2 . TRBV15 CATSRKGQVNFYGYTF
16 TRBJ2-1 . TRBV27 CASSPLEGSSYNEQSF
12 TRBJ1-1 . TRBV6-5 CASYRENTEAFF
13 TRBJ1-2 . TRBV30 CAWSPPRQAAYTF
19 TRBJ1-2 . TRBV6-5 CASSRGLTGTDSSPYGYTF
10 TRBJ2-4 . TRBV29-1 CSVRIGIQYF
14 TRBJ1-5 . TRBV30 CAWSEKDKRQPQHF
15 TRBJ2-1 . TRBV29-1 CSVDRGQGRYNEQFF